This entry is about one TCR beta chain. V lost 6 bases and J 2 bases, leaving 12 bases between the germline ends. Germline CDR1 and CDR2: MDHEN and SYDVKM. The CDR3 extends over 14 amino acids. Before the COVID-19 pandemic, during about 2011-2019, CD4+ T cells were taken from unexposed donors. Profiling relied on immunoSEQ multiplex PCR, and the TCRdb table lists in-frame clones only, not all of them. The sample shows roughly 68,000 clones, more than 80% of them seen only once. These data originate in a study of CD4 T cells in relation to SARS-CoV-2 and coronaviruses. The chain combines TRBV28 with TRBJ2-3; a possible D gene is TRBD2 (5 bases). The origin of this receptor is a human donor in good health. The sequenced sample was naive CD4+ T cells from PBMCs. Subset: naive CD4+ T cells isolated by negative enrichment. CDR3 residues: CASSFSGNTDTQYF. Written as DNA, the CDR3 is TGTGCCAGCAGCTTTTCGGGAAACACAGATACGCAGTATTTT. The complete variable domain, with remaining parts taken from reference TRBV28 and TRBJ2-3, reads DVKVTQSSRYLVKRTGEKVFLECVQDMDHENMFWYRQDPGLGLRLIYFSYDVKMKEKGDIPEGYSVSREKKERFSLILESASTNQTSMYLCASSFSGNTDTQYFGPGTRLTVL.